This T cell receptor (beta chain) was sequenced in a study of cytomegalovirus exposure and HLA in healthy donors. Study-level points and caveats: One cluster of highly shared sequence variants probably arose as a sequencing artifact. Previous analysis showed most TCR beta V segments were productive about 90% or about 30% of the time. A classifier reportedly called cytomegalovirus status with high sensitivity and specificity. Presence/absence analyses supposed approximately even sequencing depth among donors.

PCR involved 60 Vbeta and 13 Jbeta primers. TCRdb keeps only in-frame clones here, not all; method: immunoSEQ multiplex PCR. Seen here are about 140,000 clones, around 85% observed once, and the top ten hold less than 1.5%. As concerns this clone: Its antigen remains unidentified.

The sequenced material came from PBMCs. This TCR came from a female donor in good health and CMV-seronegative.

The CDR3 loop reads CASKKDSSDTQYF. CDR3 nucleotides: TGTGCCAGCAAGAAGGACAGTTCAGATACGCAGTATTTT. The chain employs TRBV6-1 and TRBJ2-3; tentatively, D is TRBD1 (6 bases). This CDR3 is 13 amino acids long. From germline, CDR1 is MNHNS and CDR2 SASEGT. V shed 7 bases and J shed 4 bases, with 12 bases lying between them.